These 3 T cell receptor beta chains were sequenced from one sample in a study of long-term antiretroviral therapy in people with HIV (dated 2022 in TCRdb). Sequencing of the TRB variable region was done with the immunoSEQ hsTCRB v3.0 assay at survey level resolution. TCRdb took over this immuneACCESS table, retaining in-frame rearrangements with V and J assigned. Such tables are incomplete; in checked studies, under half of the missing clones stem from an unresolved V gene, and the remainder is unexplained. Within this sample are about 23,000 clones, with 70% to 90% of them counted one time only. Of the sample, around 6.5% is held by the ten largest clones. The source material was unsorted PBMCs, sampled 0.6 years after starting antiretroviral therapy. Every receptor here comes from a man aged 55 to 69 with HIV.

V and J are TRBV6-6 and TRBJ2-7; D is unclear. The CDR3 loop spans 13 amino acids. Germline V lookup: CDR1 MNHNY, CDR2 SVGAGI (reference sequence). V lost 0 bases to trimming and J lost 6 bases, with 9 bases between them. CDR3 sequence reads: CASSYSGWGEQYF. For the CDR3, the DNA is TGTGCCAGCAGTTACTCGGGGTGGGGCGAGCAGTACTTC.

The V and J genes are TRBV7-9 and TRBJ1-1, with TRBD1 as a possible D gene (5 bases). The CDR3 has 14 residues. Trimming cost V 0 bases and J 3 bases, with 8 bases left between them. Germline V lookup: CDR1 SEHNR, CDR2 FQNEAQ (reference sequence). The CDR3 reads CASSLALGDTEAFF. CDR3 coding DNA: TGTGCCAGCAGCTTAGCGCTAGGGGACACTGAAGCTTTCTTT. Full variable domain (missing parts from reference TRBV7-9 and TRBJ1-1): DTGVSQNPRHKITKRGQNVTFRCDPISEHNRLYWYRQTLGQGPEFLTYFQNEAQLEKSRLLSDRFSAERPKGSFSTLEIQRTEQGDSAMYLCASSLALGDTEAFFGQGTRLTVV.

V usage is TRBV19 and J usage is TRBJ1-5; D ambiguous. The V and J ends lost 5 bases and 7 bases respectively, with 9 bases between them. This CDR3 comprises 12 residues. The germline CDR1 and CDR2 sequences are LNHDA and SQIVND (reference sequence). The CDR3 DNA sequence: TGTGCCAGTAGTCTCAGCCTCCAGCCCCAGCATTTT. This encodes CASSLSLQPQHF.